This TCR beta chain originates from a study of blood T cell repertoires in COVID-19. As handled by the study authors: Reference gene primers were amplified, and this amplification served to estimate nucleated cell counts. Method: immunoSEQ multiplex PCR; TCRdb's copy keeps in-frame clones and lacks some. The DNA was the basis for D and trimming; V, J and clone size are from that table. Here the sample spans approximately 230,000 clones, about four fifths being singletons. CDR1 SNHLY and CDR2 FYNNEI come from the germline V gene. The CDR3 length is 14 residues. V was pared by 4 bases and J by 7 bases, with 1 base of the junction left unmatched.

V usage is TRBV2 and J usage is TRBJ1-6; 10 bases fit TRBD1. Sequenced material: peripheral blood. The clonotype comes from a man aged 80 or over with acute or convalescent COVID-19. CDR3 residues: CASSGQGANSPLHF. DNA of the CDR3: TGTGCCAGCAGTGGACAGGGGGCCAATTCACCCCTCCACTTT.